The 20 T cell receptor beta chains listed next were all sequenced from one sample in a study of T cell responses to AZD1222 COVID-19 vaccine. The data were produced by immunoSEQ multiplex PCR, yet TCRdb's version contains in-frame clones alone and is incomplete. Of 100,000 to 120,000 clones listed, 70% to 90% are singletons. The sample in question was peripheral blood, obtained 28 days after the second AZD1222 dose. These receptors all come from an adult who received the AZD1222 COVID-19 vaccine.

This sequence joins TRBV25-1 and TRBJ2-1, with a tentative D call TRBD2 (6 bases). The germline CDR1 and CDR2 sequences are MGHDK and SYGVNS. Trimming shortened V by 4 bases and J by 5 bases, and 18 bases separated the two germline ends. This CDR3 contains 16 residues. CDR3 in amino acids: CASSVDLGGYDNEQFF. The CDR3 DNA sequence: TGTGCCAGCAGTGTAGACTTGGGGGGATACGACAATGAGCAGTTCTTC. Full variable domain (remainder filled in from reference TRBV25-1 and TRBJ2-1): EADIYQTPRYLVIGTGKKITLECSQTMGHDKMYWYQQDPGMELHLIHYSYGVNSTEKGDLSSESTVSRIRTEHFPLTLESARPSHTSQYLCASSVDLGGYDNEQFFGPGTRLTVL.

The rearrangement uses TRBV10-1 and TRBJ2-1; TRBD1 is a possible D gene (6 bases). This CDR3 contains 14 residues. CDR1 is WNHNN, CDR2 SYGVQD, per germline (reference sequence). Deletions cut 11 bases from V and 5 bases from J, with 19 bases between. The CDR3 here is CAGRVGAVDNEQFF. The DNA for the CDR3 is TGCGCCGGCCGGGTGGGGGCGGTGGACAATGAGCAGTTCTTC.

The chain recombines TRBV10-3 with TRBJ2-2, with 12 bases aligning to TRBD2. J gave up 7 bases and V 1 base, and 7 bases lay outside the gene matches. This CDR3 is built from 17 residues. Germline V gene lookup returns CDR1 ENHRY and CDR2 SYGVKD. The CDR3 DNA reads as TGTGCCATCAGTGAGTACCTAGCGGGAGGGCCGGTCGGGGAGCTGTTTTTT. Its protein is CAISEYLAGGPVGELFF.

The chain carries TRBV7-9 and TRBJ1-4, with 9 bases identical to TRBD1. The length of the CDR3 is 17 residues. Per the germline V gene, CDR1 is SEHNR and CDR2 is FQNEAQ (reference sequence). The junction had 11 bases not matched to a gene; V was cut back by 5 bases and J by 4 bases. CDR3 nucleotide sequence: TGTGCCAGCAGCCAGATCAGGACAGGGGCCCATAATGAAAAACTGTTTTTT. Encoded protein: CASSQIRTGAHNEKLFF.

The chain carries TRBV18 and TRBJ1-1; tentative D call: TRBD1 (5 bases). The CDR3 runs 14 residues. Trimming removed 5 bases from V and 2 bases from J, with 12 bases in between. Germline V gene data show CDR1 as KGHSH and CDR2 as LQKENI. The CDR3 coding sequence is TGTGCCAGCTCATCCCGAACAGGAAACACTGAAGCTTTCTTT. Translation gives CASSSRTGNTEAFF.

The rearrangement uses TRBV2 and TRBJ2-2; D may match TRBD1 or TRBD2 (5 bases each). Germline V gene sequence: CDR1 SNHLY, CDR2 FYNNEI. Trimming pared 11 bases from V and 4 bases from J, leaving 29 bases between. The CDR3 covers 18 residues. The CDR3 DNA sequence: TGTGCCTCCTACCCCCCAGGGACCCGAGGCAGGAGCACCGGGGAGCTGTTTTTT. The encoded protein is CASYPPGTRGRSTGELFF.

J is TRBJ1-6 and V is TRBV5-1, with TRBD1 matching over 7 bases. Losses at the gene ends were 0 bases for V and 6 bases for J; bases not matched to a gene: 3. Looked up from germline, CDR1 is SGHRS and CDR2 is YFSETQ. This CDR3 has 15 amino acids. The CDR3 DNA sequence: TGCGCCAGCAGCTTGGGGACAGGAGTTAATTCACCCCTCCACTTT. Residues: CASSLGTGVNSPLHF.

This clone was picked up many times. CDR3 sequence: CASRSQTGNYGYTF. CDR3 DNA sequence: TGTGCCAGCAGGTCGCAGACCGGGAACTATGGCTACACCTTC. V usage is TRBV27 and J usage is TRBJ1-2, with no clear D. V was trimmed by 6 bases and J by 2 bases, leaving 13 bases between them. Per germline, CDR1 MNHEY and CDR2 SMNVEV (reference sequence). The length of the CDR3 is 14 residues.

This chain connects TRBV3-1 (or the pseudogene TRBV3-2) to TRBJ1-5, with D unresolved. The germline V and J ends were trimmed by 8 bases and 5 bases, with 13 bases remaining between them. Germline V gene sequence: CDR1 LGHDT, CDR2 YNNKEL (reference sequence). CDR3 length equals 13 residues. The CDR3 region has the DNA TGTGCCAGCGGTCCAGGCGGGGATCAGCCCCAGCATTTT. Residues: CASGPGGDQPQHF.

The chain is built from TRBV5-1 and TRBJ1-4, with 10 bases matching TRBD1. Germline CDR1 and CDR2: SGHRS and YFSETQ. CDR3 length: 14 residues. The V segment lost 4 bases and the J segment 7 bases; nucleotides outside the gene matches: 4. CDR3 nucleotides: TGCGCCAGCAGCCCCGGGACAGGGGTTGAAAAACTGTTTTTT. Translation: CASSPGTGVEKLFF.

The chain employs TRBV30 and TRBJ1-5, with a tentative D call TRBD1 (5 bases). The CDR3 sequence is 13 residues long. V dropped 3 bases and J dropped 4 bases, with 10 bases sitting between them. The V gene's germline CDR1 is GTSNPN and CDR2 SVGIG (reference sequence). Here the CDR3 DNA reads TGTGCCTGGAGGGGCGAGGGGAATCAGCCCCAGCATTTT. Translated: CAWRGEGNQPQHF.

This chain links TRBV6-6 with TRBJ2-1, with 8 bases matching TRBD2. Germline trimming cut 6 bases from V and 3 bases from J; bases unmatched to any gene: 4. The CDR3 spans 14 residues. Germline CDR1 reads MNHNY; CDR2 reads SVGAGI (reference sequence). The CDR3 region has the DNA TGTGCCAGCAGGGATAGCGGGAACTACAATGAGCAGTTCTTC. Residues: CASRDSGNYNEQFF.

Only a few counts were recorded for this clone. V gene TRBV3-1 (or the pseudogene TRBV3-2) combines with J gene TRBJ2-3, with D unclear. V was clipped by 2 bases and J by 3 bases, with 6 bases between them. The germline gives CDR1 LGHDT, CDR2 YNNKEL (reference sequence). The CDR3 is 13 amino acids. The CDR3: CASSQPPTDTQYF. The CDR3 nucleotides are TGTGCCAGCAGCCAACCCCCTACAGATACGCAGTATTTT.

The gene calls are TRBV7-9 and TRBJ2-1, with D perhaps TRBD2 (6 bases). Germline V lookup: CDR1 SEHNR, CDR2 FQNEAQ (reference sequence). Trimming removed 1 base at V and 12 bases at J, with 13 bases between. The CDR3 contains 13 residues. As DNA, the CDR3 is TGTGCCAGCAGCTTAGTGGGAGGCCGTGGGCAGTTCTTC. Translating gives CASSLVGGRGQFF.

This rearrangement joins TRBV6-6 to TRBJ1-6; a possible D gene is TRBD1 (6 bases). Germline V gene sequence: CDR1 MNHNY, CDR2 SVGAGI (reference sequence). The CDR3 has 12 residues. Trimming left V 2 bases short and J 12 bases short, with 8 bases between. CDR3 protein: CASSYGQLPLHF. CDR3 coding DNA: TGTGCCAGCAGTTACGGACAGTTACCCCTCCACTTT.

V is TRBV11-2 and J is TRBJ1-4; D remains ambiguous. The CDR3 loop spans 14 amino acids. Germline CDR1 reads SGHAT; CDR2 reads FQNNGV. V was clipped by 5 bases and J by 5 bases, with 12 bases between them. Here the CDR3 reads CASSHRTGNEKLFF. The CDR3 region has the DNA TGTGCCAGCAGCCACCGGACGGGAAATGAAAAACTGTTTTTT.

The chain recombines TRBV27 with TRBJ2-2; TRBD2 matches at 12 bases. V was pared by 3 bases and J by 5 bases, with 4 bases of the junction left unmatched. Germline CDR1 and CDR2: MNHEY and SMNVEV (reference sequence). The CDR3 runs to 16 residues. CDR3 region: CASSFWLAGGTGELFF. Here the CDR3 DNA reads TGTGCCAGCAGTTTTTGGCTAGCGGGAGGGACCGGGGAGCTGTTTTTT.

V gene TRBV29-1 combines with J gene TRBJ1-2, with D perhaps matching TRBD1 (5 bases). Germline V gene sequence: CDR1 SQVTM, CDR2 ANQGSEA. The CDR3 covers 12 residues. The V gene lost 6 bases and the J gene lost 0 bases, with 8 bases spanning the gap. CDR3 nucleotide sequence: TGCAGCGTCTCACAGGCTAACTATGGCTACACCTTC. Translation gives CSVSQANYGYTF.

In its sample, this clone was seen once. The rearrangement uses TRBV5-1 and TRBJ1-3, with D unclear. CDR1 and CDR2 from the germline V gene are SGHRS and YFSETQ. V lost 0 bases, J lost 4 bases, and 14 bases lay in between. The CDR3 consists of 16 residues. The CDR3 coding sequence is TGCGCCAGCAGCTTGGAAGGACCCGCGAGCGGAAACACCATATATTTT. It encodes CASSLEGPASGNTIYF.

This clone showed up just a few times. The chain is built from TRBV6-5 and TRBJ1-5; the match to TRBD1 covers 7 bases. CDR1 and CDR2 from the germline V gene are MNHEY and SVGAGI. Germline trimming cut 4 bases from V and 4 bases from J; bases unmatched to any gene: 7. The CDR3 is 15 residues long. CDR3 sequence (DNA): TGTGCCAGCAGTTTGACCGGGACAGCTAATCAGCCCCAGCATTTT. Translating gives CASSLTGTANQPQHF.